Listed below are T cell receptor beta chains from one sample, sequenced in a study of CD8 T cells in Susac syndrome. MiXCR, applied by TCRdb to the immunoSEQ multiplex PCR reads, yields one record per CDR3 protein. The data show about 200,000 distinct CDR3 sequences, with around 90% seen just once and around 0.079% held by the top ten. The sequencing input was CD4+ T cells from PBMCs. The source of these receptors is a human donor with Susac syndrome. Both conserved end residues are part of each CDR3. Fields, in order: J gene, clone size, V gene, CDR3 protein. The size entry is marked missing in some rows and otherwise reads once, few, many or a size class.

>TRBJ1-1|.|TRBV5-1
CASSWDSKGTEAFF
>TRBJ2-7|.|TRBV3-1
CASSHSGQTYEQYF
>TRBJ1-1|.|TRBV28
CASRSGQGAILWTEAFF
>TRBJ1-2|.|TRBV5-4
CASSSYLTGRTYGYTF
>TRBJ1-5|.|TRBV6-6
CASRDRGGGNQPQHF
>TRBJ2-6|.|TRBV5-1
CASRTGFSGANVLTF
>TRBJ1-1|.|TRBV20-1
CSASDQGANTEAFF
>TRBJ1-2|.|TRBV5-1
CASKLETGAGSGYTF
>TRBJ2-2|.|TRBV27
CASSRGGQLLNTGELFF
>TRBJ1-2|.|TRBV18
CASSPTGGPLDIYGYTF
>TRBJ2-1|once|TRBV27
CASRSYSGTSGLNEQFF
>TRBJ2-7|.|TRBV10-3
CAISDLKRASYEQYF
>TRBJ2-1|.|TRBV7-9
CASSYRAGSNNEQFF
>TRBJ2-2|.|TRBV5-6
CASSLVASGFTGELFF
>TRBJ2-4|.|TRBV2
CASSLPLVKNIQYF
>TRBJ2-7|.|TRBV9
CASSVEYTGYEQYF
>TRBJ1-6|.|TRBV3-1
CASSQYPSTRGNNSPLHF